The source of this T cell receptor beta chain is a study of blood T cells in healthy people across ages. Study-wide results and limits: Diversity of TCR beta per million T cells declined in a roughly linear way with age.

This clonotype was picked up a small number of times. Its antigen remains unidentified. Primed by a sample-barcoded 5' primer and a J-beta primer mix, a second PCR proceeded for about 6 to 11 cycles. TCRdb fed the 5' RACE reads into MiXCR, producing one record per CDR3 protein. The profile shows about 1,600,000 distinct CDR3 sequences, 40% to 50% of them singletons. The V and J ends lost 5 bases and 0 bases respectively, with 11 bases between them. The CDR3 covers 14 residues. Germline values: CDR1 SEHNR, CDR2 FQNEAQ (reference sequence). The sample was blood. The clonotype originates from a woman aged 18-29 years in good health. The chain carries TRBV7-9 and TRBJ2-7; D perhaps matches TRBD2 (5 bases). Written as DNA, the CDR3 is TGTGCCAGCAGCAAAGGACTTATCTCCTACGAGCAGTACTTC. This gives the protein CASSKGLISYEQYF.